Listed below are T cell receptor beta chains from one sample, sequenced in a study of breast tumors, draining lymph nodes, adjacent tissues. Using its own MiXCR run on the multiplex PCR reads, TCRdb lists one record per CDR3 protein. The sample lists about 22,000 distinct CDR3 sequences, roughly 40% seen once, with roughly a quarter in the top ten. Sequences were obtained from breast tumor tissue. All receptors derive from a female donor with breast cancer. Some clones in this sample may be carry-over from other donors' samples. Both conserved end residues are part of each CDR3. D genes are given only for firm matches. Some rows mark clone size as missing; the rest say once, few, many or name a class of expanded clone.

NA	NA	TRBJ2-3	TRBV24-1	CATQKAQGETDTQYF	TGTGCAACTCAGAAAGCCCAAGGGGAAACAGATACGCAGTATTTT
TRBD2	once	TRBJ2-3	TRBV19	CASSIWGGAEDTQYF	TGTGCCAGTAGTATTTGGGGAGGGGCTGAAGATACGCAGTATTTT
TRBD1	many	TRBJ2-7	TRBV10-3	CAISESIGTGAREQYF	TGTGCCATCAGTGAGTCCATTGGGACAGGGGCCCGGGAGCAGTACTTC
NA	NA	TRBJ1-4	TRBV11-2	CASSFQANQGGEKLFF	TGTGCCAGCAGCTTTCAAGCGAATCAAGGGGGTGAAAAACTGTTTTTT
TRBD2	NA	TRBJ2-1	TRBV7-2	CASSLGYLAGNEQFF	TGTGCCAGCAGCTTAGGGTATTTAGCGGGCAATGAGCAGTTCTTC
NA	NA	TRBJ1-5	TRBV20-1	CSASRDKNQPQHF	TGCAGTGCTTCCCGGGACAAGAATCAGCCCCAGCATTTT
TRBD1	NA	TRBJ1-4	TRBV6-4	CASSFDPTGSVKLFF	TGTGCCAGCAGTTTTGACCCGACAGGGAGCGTAAAACTGTTTTTT
NA	many	TRBJ2-6	TRBV2	CASSFDSSGANVLTF	TGTGCCAGCAGTTTCGACAGTTCTGGGGCCAACGTCCTGACTTTC
TRBD1	NA	TRBJ1-5	TRBV4-2	CASSQDQDRPFNQPQHF	TGTGCCAGCAGCCAAGATCAGGACAGGCCATTCAATCAGCCCCAGCATTTT
TRBD1	NA	TRBJ1-4	TRBV3-1	CASSQDTGGEKLFF	TGTGCCAGCAGCCAAGACACAGGGGGGGAAAAACTGTTTTTT
NA	NA	TRBJ2-5	TRBV5-1	CASSWGGGRDTQYF	TGCGCCAGCAGCTGGGGTGGGGGAAGGGATACCCAGTACTTC
NA	NA	TRBJ2-5	TRBV5-1	CASSLLSYQEAQYF	TGCGCCAGCAGCTTGCTAAGCTATCAAGAGGCCCAGTACTTT
NA	many	TRBJ2-1	TRBV19	CATRRVGGTYNEQFF	TGTGCCACCCGACGGGTAGGGGGGACGTACAATGAGCAGTTCTTC
TRBD2	NA	TRBJ2-7	TRBV9	CASSVGLGLAGTYEQYF	TGTGCCAGCAGCGTAGGGCTGGGACTAGCGGGCACCTACGAGCAGTACTTC
NA	NA	TRBJ2-7	TRBV15	CATSPRRQDYEQYF	TGTGCCACCAGCCCCCGGCGGCAGGACTACGAGCAGTACTTC
TRBD1	NA	TRBJ1-6	TRBV6-7	CASRNRDRDLEGNSPLHF	TGTGCCAGCAGAAACCGGGACAGGGACCTCGAGGGTAATTCACCCCTCCACTTT
NA	few	TRBJ2-3	TRBV5-4	CASSTLGTDTQYF	TGTGCCAGCAGCACTTTGGGGACAGATACGCAGTATTTT
NA	few	TRBJ1-1	TRBV7-2	CASSLNSPGTEAFF	TGTGCCAGCAGCTTAAATTCCCCAGGGACTGAAGCTTTCTTT
TRBD1	NA	TRBJ1-2	TRBV20-1	CSAREGLGTAQNYGYTF	TGCAGTGCTAGAGAGGGCTTAGGGACAGCGCAAAACTATGGCTACACCTTC
NA	NA	TRBJ1-5	TRBV19	CASSLQGDSRPQHF	TGTGCCAGTAGCCTCCAAGGGGATTCGAGGCCCCAGCATTTT
TRBD1	NA	TRBJ1-6	TRBV27	CASRKQGYNSPLHF	TGTGCCAGCAGAAAACAGGGGTATAATTCACCCCTCCACTTT
NA	NA	TRBJ2-2	TRBV7-6	CASSLSRQTTNTGELFF	TGTGCCAGCAGCTTAAGTCGGCAGACGACGAACACCGGGGAGCTGTTTTTT
TRBD2	many	TRBJ2-7	TRBV4-3	CASSPGTSSILGEQYF	TGCGCCAGCAGCCCCGGGACTAGCAGCATCCTCGGCGAGCAGTACTTC
NA	many	TRBJ2-6	TRBV20-1	CSALARDLRAGANVLTF	TGCAGTGCCCTAGCCCGGGACCTCCGTGCTGGGGCCAACGTCCTGACTTTC
NA	many	TRBJ1-2	TRBV4-3	CASSQYSANYGYTF	TGCGCCAGCAGCCAGTACAGTGCTAACTATGGCTACACCTTC
TRBD1	NA	TRBJ1-2	TRBV20-1	CSAPQGQGAGVYSYTF	TGCAGTGCGCCTCAAGGACAGGGCGCAGGGGTCTATAGCTACACCTTC
NA	many	TRBJ2-2	TRBV7-9	CASSSEFPTGELFF	TGTGCCAGCAGCTCGGAGTTTCCCACCGGGGAGCTGTTTTTT
TRBD1	NA	TRBJ2-5	TRBV24-1	CATSDAGTGGLETPFF	TGTGCCACCAGTGATGCCGGGACAGGGGGGTTGGAGACCCCGTTCTTC
TRBD1	many	TRBJ1-2	TRBV5-1	CASSRRQGNDYGYTF	TGCGCCAGCAGCAGACGACAGGGGAACGACTATGGCTACACCTTC
TRBD2	NA	TRBJ2-1	TRBV5-6	CASSFPVAGAYNEQFF	TGTGCCAGCAGCTTCCCTGTAGCGGGAGCCTACAATGAGCAGTTCTTC
NA	many	TRBJ2-7	TRBV7-8	CASSPQTGYEQYF	TGTGCCAGCAGCCCTCAGACGGGTTACGAGCAGTACTTC
NA	many	TRBJ2-1	TRBV12-3/TRBV12-4	CASSLQAGAYNEQFF	TGTGCCAGCAGTTTACAAGCGGGTGCCTACAATGAGCAGTTCTTC
TRBD1	NA	TRBJ2-7	TRBV6-6	CASSPRTGGLWYEQYF	TGTGCCAGCAGTCCCAGGACAGGGGGCTTGTGGTACGAGCAGTACTTC
TRBD2	once	TRBJ2-1	TRBV29-1	CSVDGLAGGNNEQFF	TGCAGCGTGGACGGACTAGCGGGAGGGAACAATGAGCAGTTCTTC
TRBD2	few	TRBJ2-1	TRBV12-3/TRBV12-4	CASSLFRSSTSGKQFF	TGTGCCAGCAGTTTATTTCGATCGTCAACTAGCGGGAAGCAGTTCTTC
NA	NA	TRBJ1-4	TRBV14	CASSQDYGFDEKLFF	TGTGCCAGCAGCCAAGATTATGGATTTGATGAAAAACTGTTTTTT
TRBD1	NA	TRBJ1-2	TRBV2	CASSGTGLGYTF	TGTGCCAGCTCAGGGACAGGGCTTGGCTACACCTTC
NA	many	TRBJ2-2	TRBV4-1	CASSPSVSGELFF	TGCGCCAGCAGCCCCAGTGTCTCCGGGGAGCTGTTTTTT
NA	many	TRBJ2-3	TRBV7-2	CASSLAGRTDTQYF	TGTGCCAGCAGCTTAGCCGGGAGAACAGATACGCAGTATTTT
NA	once	TRBJ2-7	TRBV13	CASSLSASPPRGQYF	TGTGCCAGCAGCTTATCAGCTAGCCCGCCCAGGGGGCAGTACTTC
NA	NA	TRBJ2-7	TRBV3-1	CASSHRGKEQYF	TGTGCCAGCAGCCATAGGGGTAAGGAGCAGTACTTC
TRBD2	many	TRBJ2-5	TRBV9	CASSLGEGIGVAVVRETQYF	TGTGCCAGCAGCCTGGGGGAGGGGATCGGGGTAGCGGTTGTCCGGGAGACCCAGTACTTC
TRBD1	few	TRBJ1-4	TRBV6-5	CASRPRQGRRQYEKLFF	TGTGCCAGCAGGCCTCGACAGGGACGGCGCCAGTACGAAAAACTGTTTTTT
NA	many	TRBJ1-5	TRBV15	CATSRDNPRPGSANNQPQHF	TGTGCCACCAGCAGAGATAATCCCCGCCCAGGCAGCGCCAACAATCAGCCCCAGCATTTT
NA	NA	TRBJ1-4	TRBV24-1	CATSQGNNEKLFF	TGTGCCACCAGTCAAGGCAATAATGAAAAACTGTTTTTT
TRBD1	many	TRBJ2-7	TRBV5-1	CASSPGPTGYSYEQYF	TGCGCCAGCAGCCCGGGGCCGACAGGGTACTCCTACGAGCAGTACTTC